The clone carrying this T cell receptor (beta chain) was detected a few times. This sample's time point: patch test 1, 2 weeks after DPC sensitization. This sample's treatment: therapeutic diphenylcyclopropenone sensitization with weekly scalp DPC. The entry originates in a study of human T cells and chemical hapten exposure. V dropped 4 bases and J dropped 1; count of bases not matched to a gene: 19. Germline values: CDR1 LGHNA, CDR2 YNFKEQ. The CDR3 runs 21 residues. TCRdb reprocessed the RACE reads with MiXCR, giving one entry per CDR3 protein. The sample shows 180,000 or so distinct CDR3 sequences, 14% of them seen only once.

The TCR was taken from a woman in her thirties with alopecia areata. Some clones in this sample may be carry-over from other donors' samples. The V and J genes are TRBV4-2 and TRBJ2-3; 11 bases map to TRBD2. Specimen: whole blood, collected in connection with sensitization to the hapten diphenylcyclopropenone (DPC). The CDR3 spells CASSPQGTGGLAVGGTDTQYF. For the CDR3, the DNA is TGTGCCAGCAGCCCGCAAGGAACTGGGGGACTAGCGGTTGGGGGCACAGATACGCAGTATTTT.